Below are 23 T cell receptor beta chains sequenced from a single sample in a study of blood T cell repertoires in COVID-19. This table comes from immunoSEQ multiplex PCR, and its TCRdb copy is limited to in-frame clones, with some not included. The sample has around 91,000 clones, 79% seen once. Sample: peripheral blood. These receptors all stem from a woman of 80 years or more with active or convalescent COVID-19.

The chain links TRBV18 to TRBJ1-4; no reliable D call. V was pared by 3 bases and J by 5 bases, with 10 bases between. Germline V gene data show CDR1 as KGHSH and CDR2 as LQKENI. The CDR3 spans 14 residues. CDR3 DNA sequence: TGTGCCAGCTCACCGGGAGGCGGCAATGAAAAACTGTTTTTT. Protein: CASSPGGGNEKLFF. The complete variable domain, with remaining parts taken from reference TRBV18 and TRBJ1-4, reads NAGVMQNPRHLVRRRGQEARLRCSPMKGHSHVYWYRQLPEEGLKFMVYLQKENIIDESGMPKERFSAEFPKEGPSILRIQQVVRGDSAAYFCASSPGGGNEKLFFGSGTQLSVL.

The chain couples TRBV6-5 to TRBJ2-1, with a possible D match to TRBD2 (6 bases). This CDR3 region has 13 residues. The V gene's germline CDR1 is MNHEY and CDR2 SVGAGI. Trimming stripped 6 bases from V and 8 bases from J, with 14 bases between. DNA of the CDR3: TGTGCCAGCAGGCGTGGGGGGAGAGATGAGCAGTTCTTC. Amino acids: CASRRGGRDEQFF.

The rearrangement links TRBV7-2 to TRBJ1-5, with D perhaps TRBD1 (5 bases). The CDR3 length is 15 residues. V was cut by 4 bases and J by 2 bases, with 12 bases left in between. From germline, CDR1 is SGHTA and CDR2 FQGNSA. The CDR3 is CASSWQGSGNQPQHF. CDR3 nucleotides: TGTGCCAGCAGCTGGCAGGGATCGGGCAATCAGCCCCAGCATTTT.

This rearrangement joins TRBV19 to TRBJ2-2; D is perhaps TRBD2 (5 bases). V gave up 5 bases and J gave up 3 bases, with 16 bases separating them. The germline gives CDR1 LNHDA, CDR2 SQIVND (reference sequence). This CDR3 has 16 amino acids. The CDR3 DNA reads as TGTGCCAGTAGTCCCCGGACTGGGTCACACACCGGGGAGCTGTTTTTT. Its translation is CASSPRTGSHTGELFF.

The rearrangement links TRBV10-3 to TRBJ2-7; D possibly corresponds to TRBD1 (5 bases). This CDR3 spans 16 amino acids. V was clipped by 4 bases and J by 2 bases, with 18 bases between them. Germline V CDR1 and CDR2: ENHRY, SYGVKD. Here the CDR3 DNA reads TGTGCCATCAGTGGGGTCGAGGTCGACAGTCCCTACGAGCAGTACTTC. Its translation: CAISGVEVDSPYEQYF.

The chain carries TRBV5-8 and TRBJ2-7; 7 bases are a match to TRBD2. The CDR3 runs 15 residues. V trimming: 5 bases; J trimming: 6 bases; junction bases outside the gene matches: 14. Germline CDR1 is SGHTS and CDR2 is YDEGEE. The CDR3 region is CASSPGDYRGGEQYF. CDR3 DNA: TGTGCCAGCAGTCCGGGGGACTACCGCGGGGGCGAGCAGTACTTC.

The rearrangement uses TRBV7-2 and TRBJ1-5; possibly TRBD1 for D (5 bases). The CDR3 extends over 17 amino acids. CDR1 and CDR2 from the germline V gene are SGHTA and FQGNSA. The V gene lost 2 bases and the J gene lost 5 bases, with 19 bases spanning the gap. CDR3: CASSLWGVSEPDQPQHF. CDR3 bases: TGTGCCAGCAGCTTATGGGGCGTCAGCGAACCAGATCAGCCCCAGCATTTT.

The gene calls are TRBV11-2 and TRBJ2-5; no clear D gene. Germline V gene data show CDR1 as SGHAT and CDR2 as FQNNGV. The CDR3 has 13 residues. V lost 3 bases and J lost 2, with 7 bases in between. The CDR3 here is CASSLEIQETQYF. The CDR3 DNA sequence: TGTGCCAGCAGCTTGGAGATACAAGAGACCCAGTACTTC. Full variable domain (outside the CDR3, taken from reference TRBV11-2 and TRBJ2-5): EAGVAQSPRYKIIEKRQSVAFWCNPISGHATLYWYQQILGQGPKLLIQFQNNGVVDDSQLPKDRFSAERLKGVDSTLKIQPAKLEDSAVYLCASSLEIQETQYFGPGTRLLVL.

The sample holds many counts of this clone. V usage is TRBV10-2 and J usage is TRBJ2-7, with 12 bases identical to TRBD2. Germline CDR1 is WSHSY and CDR2 is SAAADI. There are 13 residues in the CDR3. With 6 bases clipped from V and 6 bases from J, the junction kept 3 bases outside the gene matches. CDR3 residues: CASSPGLAGEQYF. The CDR3 DNA sequence: TGCGCCAGCAGCCCGGGACTAGCGGGCGAGCAGTACTTC.

The chain links TRBV29-1 to TRBJ1-1, with 7 bases lining up with TRBD1. Germline V gene lookup returns CDR1 SQVTM and CDR2 ANQGSEA. V shed 4 bases, J shed 5 bases, and the junction held 7 bases outside the gene matches. CDR3 size: 13 residues. The CDR3 DNA sequence: TGCAGCGTTGGGGAAGGGGGCGTTACTGAAGCTTTCTTT. Its translation is CSVGEGGVTEAFF.

The chain links TRBV3-1 (or the pseudogene TRBV3-2) to TRBJ2-3, with D perhaps TRBD2 (7 bases). CDR3 length equals 16 residues. V dropped 5 bases and J dropped 1 base, with 16 bases sitting between them. Per germline, CDR1 LGHDT and CDR2 YNNKEL (reference sequence). The CDR3 region has the DNA TGTGCCAGCAGCTCACGTGGGGGGGCAGGCACAGATACGCAGTATTTT. Encoded protein: CASSSRGGAGTDTQYF.

The gene calls are TRBV5-4 and TRBJ2-3; unclear D gene. CDR3 length: 15 residues. V gave up 4 bases and J gave up 6 bases, with 18 bases separating them. Germline-derived CDR1 and CDR2 are SGHNT and YYREEE (reference sequence). CDR3 sequence reads: CASSDSSRRADTQYF. The CDR3 DNA reads TGTGCCAGCAGCGATAGTAGTCGAAGAGCGGATACGCAGTATTTT. Full variable domain (outside the CDR3, taken from reference TRBV5-4 and TRBJ2-3): ETGVTQSPTHLIKTRGQQVTLRCSSQSGHNTVSWYQQALGQGPQFIFQYYREEENGRGNFPPRFSGLQFPNYSSELNVNALELDDSALYLCASSDSSRRADTQYFGPGTRLTVL.

This chain uses TRBV10-3 with TRBJ2-1, with TRBD2 matching over 8 bases. The V segment lost 3 bases and the J segment 1 base; nucleotides outside the gene matches: 2. The CDR3 contains 15 residues. Germline-derived CDR1 and CDR2 are ENHRY and SYGVKD. CDR3 region: CAISETSGSYNEQFF. Here the CDR3 DNA reads TGTGCCATCAGTGAAACTAGCGGATCCTACAATGAGCAGTTCTTC.

This clone was seen more than once but under ten times. The rearrangement uses TRBV2 and TRBJ1-2; D remains unclear. The CDR3 has 13 amino acids. The germline V gene has CDR1 SNHLY and CDR2 FYNNEI. Trimming shortened V by 3 bases and J by 8 bases, and 13 bases separated the two germline ends. CDR3 DNA: TGTGCCAGCAGTGAGAATCAGGCCCTCGGCTACACCTTC. Translated, it gives CASSENQALGYTF.

The V call is TRBV25-1, the J call TRBJ1-6; D remains ambiguous. V was trimmed by 1 base and J by 6 bases, leaving 10 bases between them. CDR3 length: 15 amino acids. Germline assignment: CDR1 MGHDK and CDR2 SYGVNS. The CDR3 loop is CASSESSSFNSPLHF. CDR3 nucleotides: TGTGCCAGCAGTGAATCTAGCAGCTTTAATTCACCCCTCCACTTT.

The chain joins TRBV29-1 to TRBJ1-2; the match to TRBD1 covers 7 bases. Germline V gives CDR1 SQVTM, CDR2 ANQGSEA. Unmatched junction bases numbered 13, after V lost 4 bases and J lost 5 bases. The CDR3 spans 15 residues. CDR3 sequence: CSVGQGMGVGYGYTF. CDR3 DNA: TGCAGCGTTGGACAGGGAATGGGAGTGGGGTATGGCTACACCTTC.

CDR3 DNA sequence: TGTGCCAGCATCAAGGGAGCGGGAGACTCCTACAATGAGCAGTTCTTC. Translating it yields CASIKGAGDSYNEQFF. The chain is built from TRBV11-2 and TRBJ2-1; the match to TRBD2 covers 8 bases. Germline V lookup: CDR1 SGHAT, CDR2 FQNNGV. The ends lost 7 bases at V and 0 bases at J; junction bases unmatched: 8. The CDR3 has 16 amino acids. Variable domain in full (rest from reference TRBV11-2 and TRBJ2-1): EAGVAQSPRYKIIEKRQSVAFWCNPISGHATLYWYQQILGQGPKLLIQFQNNGVVDDSQLPKDRFSAERLKGVDSTLKIQPAKLEDSAVYLCASIKGAGDSYNEQFFGPGTRLTVL.

The J gene is TRBJ1-2, the V gene TRBV7-2, with D perhaps TRBD1 (5 bases). The CDR3 length is 15 residues. CDR1 is SGHTA, CDR2 FQGNSA, per germline. Between the trimmed V and J ends, which lost 1 base and 6 bases, there was a span of 15 bases. This chain's CDR3 is CASSLVSGISDGYTF. The CDR3 DNA is TGTGCCAGCAGCTTAGTTTCAGGGATTTCTGATGGCTACACCTTC.

This clone was seen a handful of times. The rearrangement links TRBV27 to TRBJ2-1, with a tentative D call TRBD1 (5 bases). This CDR3 contains 13 residues. Trimming stripped 6 bases from V and 0 bases from J, with 6 bases between. Germline values: CDR1 MNHEY, CDR2 SMNVEV (reference sequence). This CDR3 is CASRGDSYNEQFF. CDR3 coding DNA: TGTGCCAGCAGAGGGGACTCCTACAATGAGCAGTTCTTC.

Regarding this clone: One end of the junction is discordant with germline, which a read error may explain. V is TRBV5-1 and J is TRBJ1-2, with TRBD1 matching 7 bases. CDR3 length: 14 amino acids. CDR1 and CDR2 (germline): SGHRS, YFSETQ. The CDR3 nucleotides read TGTGCCAGCAGCCGGACAGGAACTAACTATGGCTACACCTTC. Translated, it gives CASSRTGTNYGYTF. Complete variable domain (other parts from reference TRBV5-1 and TRBJ1-2): KAGVTQTPRYLIKTRGQQVTLSCSPISGHRSVSWYQQTPGQGLQFLFEYFSETQRNKGNFPGRFSGRQFSNSRSEMNVSTLELGDSALYLCASSRTGTNYGYTFGSGTRLTVV.

This clone has a single count. The CDR3, as DNA: TGTGCCAGCAGCTACCGGGACAGGCGCGGGCAGCCCCAGCATTTT. It encodes CASSYRDRRGQPQHF. The chain combines TRBV5-8 with TRBJ1-5; 8 bases map to TRBD1. The germline V gene has CDR1 SGHTS and CDR2 YDEGEE. The CDR3 consists of 15 residues. Losses at the gene ends were 3 bases for V and 7 bases for J; bases not matched to a gene: 9.

V is TRBV27 and J is TRBJ2-5; D is possibly TRBD1 (6 bases). The CDR3 covers 16 residues. Germline CDR1 MNHEY, CDR2 SMNVEV (reference sequence). Trimming removed 6 bases at V and 2 bases at J, with 19 bases between. The DNA of the CDR3 is TGTGCCAGCAGAAAATGGAGTAGGGGGATTCAAGAGACCCAGTACTTC. Translated, it gives CASRKWSRGIQETQYF.

The chain couples TRBV2 to TRBJ2-3; D gene unclear. This CDR3 is built from 12 residues. From germline, CDR1 is SNHLY and CDR2 FYNNEI. Trimming stripped 0 bases from V and 6 bases from J, with 4 bases between. CDR3 in DNA: TGTGCCAGCAGTGAAGCGCAGGATACGCAGTATTTT. Residues: CASSEAQDTQYF.